Following are 8 T cell receptor beta chains from one sample sequenced in a study of cytomegalovirus exposure and HLA in healthy donors. The PCR contained 60 Vbeta and 13 Jbeta primers. Some clones are missing from TCRdb's copy, which holds only in-frame ones; the method was immunoSEQ multiplex PCR. The sample gives 35,000 to 50,000 clones, roughly half of which show up once; approximately 6% is in the top ten. Specimen: PBMCs. These TCRs come from a man in his sixties in good health and CMV-seronegative.

J is TRBJ2-5 and V is TRBV7-9; 11 bases align to TRBD2. Germline CDR1 is SEHNR and CDR2 is FQNEAQ (reference sequence). CDR3 size: 14 residues. J gave up 4 bases and V 5 bases, and 3 bases lay outside the gene matches. The CDR3 protein is CASSLGLAGETQYF. DNA of the CDR3: TGTGCCAGCAGCCTCGGACTAGCGGGAGAGACCCAGTACTTC.

The rearrangement links TRBV28 to TRBJ1-4; D perhaps matches TRBD1 (6 bases). The germline V and J ends were trimmed by 6 bases and 8 bases, with 16 bases remaining between them. This CDR3 is 14 amino acids long. CDR1 and CDR2 from the germline V gene are MDHEN and SYDVKM. Written as DNA, the CDR3 is TGTGCCAGCAGCCCCGGGACATTCCGGGAAAAACTGTTTTTT. Protein sequence: CASSPGTFREKLFF.

This sequence joins TRBV30 and TRBJ2-7; 11 bases map to TRBD1. The V segment lost 4 bases and the J segment 0 bases; nucleotides outside the gene matches: 8. CDR1 GTSNPN and CDR2 SVGIG come from the germline V gene (reference sequence). The CDR3 spans 16 residues. CDR3: CAWTVWGQGDSYEQYF. CDR3 nucleotide sequence: TGTGCCTGGACTGTTTGGGGACAGGGGGACTCCTACGAGCAGTACTTC.

In DNA form, the CDR3 reads TGTGCCAGCTCACCACCGGTCGGAGGGAATGAAAAACTGTTTTTT. Translation gives CASSPPVGGNEKLFF. The chain is built from TRBV18 and TRBJ1-4; D call uncertain. Trimming shortened V by 0 bases and J by 5 bases, and 10 bases separated the two germline ends. Germline V gene data show CDR1 as KGHSH and CDR2 as LQKENI. CDR3 length equals 15 residues.

This CDR3 is CASSPRGAGGSYEQYF. Here the CDR3 DNA reads TGTGCCAGCTCACCCCGAGGGGCGGGAGGGTCCTACGAGCAGTACTTC. The chain uses TRBV18 and TRBJ2-7, with TRBD2 matching 9 bases. Per the germline V gene, CDR1 is KGHSH and CDR2 is LQKENI. The CDR3 contains 16 residues. Germline trimming cut 3 bases from V and 1 base from J; bases unmatched to any gene: 7.

The chain is built from TRBV29-1 and TRBJ1-2; TRBD1 matches at 7 bases. Germline-derived CDR1 and CDR2 are SQVTM and ANQGSEA. The trim removed 0 bases at V and 6 bases at J, leaving 4 bases unmatched. There are 13 residues in the CDR3. The DNA of the CDR3 is TGCAGCGTTGAAGAGACAGGGAGCCATGGCTACACCTTC. This codes for CSVEETGSHGYTF.

This clone was seen a few times. The chain links TRBV2 to TRBJ2-7; tentative D call: TRBD1 (6 bases). Trimming left V 4 bases short and J 3 bases short, with 19 bases between. Germline loops: CDR1 SNHLY, CDR2 FYNNEI. This CDR3 region has 16 residues. DNA for the CDR3: TGTGCCAGCAGTGGGGAACAGGGTAGGGGCCTCTACGAGCAGTACTTC. Protein: CASSGEQGRGLYEQYF.

This clone was recorded a few times. This chain connects TRBV28 to TRBJ1-5; 7 positions agree with TRBD1. CDR1 and CDR2 from the germline V gene are MDHEN and SYDVKM. With V trimmed by 3 bases and J by 11 bases, 10 bases remained unmatched. The CDR3 is made up of 14 amino acids. The CDR3 DNA sequence: TGTGCCAGCAGTTTTTCAGGGGGTATGAGGACCCAGCATTTT. Translating gives CASSFSGGMRTQHF.